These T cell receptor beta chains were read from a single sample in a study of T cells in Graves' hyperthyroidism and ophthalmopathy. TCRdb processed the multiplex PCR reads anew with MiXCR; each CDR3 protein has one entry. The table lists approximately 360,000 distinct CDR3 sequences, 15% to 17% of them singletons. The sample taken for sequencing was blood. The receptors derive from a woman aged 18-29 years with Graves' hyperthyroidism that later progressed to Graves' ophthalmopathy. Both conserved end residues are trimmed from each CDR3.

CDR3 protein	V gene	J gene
ASSLLGQGSNQPQH	TRBV28	TRBJ1-5
SAVGTSLTLDTQY	TRBV29-1	TRBJ2-3
ASSPGLAQSNTGELF	TRBV7-7	TRBJ2-2
ASRTANSGNTIY	TRBV6-2/TRBV6-3	TRBJ1-3
ASSQVRGRINEQF	TRBV4-1	TRBJ2-1
ASSLIEGSEQY	TRBV13	TRBJ2-7
ASSQTGGNSPLH	TRBV4-1	TRBJ1-6
ASSQDQGLAGVIV	TRBV4-1	TRBJ2-1
ASRPIRGYNEQF	TRBV27	TRBJ2-1
ASGVRVGDTQY	TRBV2	TRBJ2-3
ASSLEGGGETQY	TRBV5-1	TRBJ2-5
ASSPEEGTFNEQF	TRBV5-1	TRBJ2-1
ASSTGRSYEQY	TRBV9	TRBJ2-7
ASSLESRGKYEQY	TRBV7-9	TRBJ2-7
AISEAPLDEQY	TRBV10-3	TRBJ2-7
ASQSRLAGMNEQF	TRBV19	TRBJ2-1
ASTGSFFTSAKNIQY	TRBV28	TRBJ2-4
ASRDSYGNTIY	TRBV6-1	TRBJ1-3
ASSSGTGNRKITDTQY	TRBV5-4	TRBJ2-3
ASSPGRSTDTQY	TRBV11-2	TRBJ2-3
ASSLEGTRTHNEQF	TRBV5-1	TRBJ2-1
SARDHGTGSNQPQH	TRBV20-1	TRBJ1-5
SASFRGISGRTPYEQY	TRBV20-1	TRBJ2-7
SATETGRDYNEQF	TRBV20-1	TRBJ2-1
ASRPTGQGTYEQY	TRBV19	TRBJ2-7
ASGLLAGRNTGELF	TRBV27	TRBJ2-2
ASSLGAPSGNTIY	TRBV7-2	TRBJ1-3
ASSQEEGVLLEQY	TRBV4-1	TRBJ2-7
ASSDARTGWNEQY	TRBV5-1	TRBJ2-7
ASRRGVGNTQY	TRBV2	TRBJ2-3
ASSLGMETQY	TRBV2	TRBJ2-5
ASSAWTGPYEQY	TRBV7-3	TRBJ2-7